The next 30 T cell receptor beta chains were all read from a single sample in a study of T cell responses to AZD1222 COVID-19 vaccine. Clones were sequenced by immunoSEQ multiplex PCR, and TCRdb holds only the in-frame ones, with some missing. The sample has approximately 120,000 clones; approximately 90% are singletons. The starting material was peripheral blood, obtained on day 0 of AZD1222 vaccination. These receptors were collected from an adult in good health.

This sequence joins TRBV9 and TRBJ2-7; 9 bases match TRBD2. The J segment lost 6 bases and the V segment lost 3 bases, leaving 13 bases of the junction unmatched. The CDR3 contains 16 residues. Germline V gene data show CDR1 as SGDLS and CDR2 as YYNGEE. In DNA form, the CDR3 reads TGTGCCAGCAGCGGAACTAGCGGGTTCTTATCGGGCGAGCAGTACTTC. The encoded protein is CASSGTSGFLSGEQYF. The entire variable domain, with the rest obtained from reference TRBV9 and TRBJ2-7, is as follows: DSGVTQTPKHLITATGQRVTLRCSPRSGDLSVYWYQQSLDQGLQFLIQYYNGEERAKGNILERFSAQQFPDLHSELNLSSLELGDSALYFCASSGTSGFLSGEQYFGPGTRLTVT.

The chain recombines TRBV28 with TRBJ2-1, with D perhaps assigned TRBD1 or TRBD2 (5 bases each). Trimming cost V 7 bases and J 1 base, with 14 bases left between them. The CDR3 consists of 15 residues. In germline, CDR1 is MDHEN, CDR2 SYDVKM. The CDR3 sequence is CASTRSGGSYNEQFF. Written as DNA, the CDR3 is TGTGCCAGCACCCGCTCTGGGGGTTCCTACAATGAGCAGTTCTTC.

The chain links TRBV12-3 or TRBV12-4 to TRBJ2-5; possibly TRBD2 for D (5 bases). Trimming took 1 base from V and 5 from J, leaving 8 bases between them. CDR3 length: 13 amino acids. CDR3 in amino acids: CASSLDRGETQYF. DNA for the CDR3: TGTGCCAGCAGTTTAGACAGAGGGGAGACCCAGTACTTC.

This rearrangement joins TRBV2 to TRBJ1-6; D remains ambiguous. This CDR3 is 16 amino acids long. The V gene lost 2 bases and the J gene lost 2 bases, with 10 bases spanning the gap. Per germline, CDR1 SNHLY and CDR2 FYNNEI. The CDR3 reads CASSEQASAYNSPLHF. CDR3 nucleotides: TGTGCCAGCAGTGAACAGGCTAGCGCCTATAATTCACCCCTCCACTTT. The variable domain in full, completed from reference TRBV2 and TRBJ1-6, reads EPEVTQTPSHQVTQMGQEVILRCVPISNHLYFYWYRQILGQKVEFLVSFYNNEISEKSEIFDDQFSVERPDGSNFTLKIRSTKLEDSAMYFCASSEQASAYNSPLHFGNGTRLTVT.

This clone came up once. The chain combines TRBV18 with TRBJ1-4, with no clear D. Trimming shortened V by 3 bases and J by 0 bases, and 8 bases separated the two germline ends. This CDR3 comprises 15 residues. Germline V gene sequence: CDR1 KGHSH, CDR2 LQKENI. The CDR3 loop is CASSPRRATNEKLFF. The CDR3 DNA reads TGTGCCAGCTCACCCAGGAGGGCAACTAATGAAAAACTGTTTTTT.

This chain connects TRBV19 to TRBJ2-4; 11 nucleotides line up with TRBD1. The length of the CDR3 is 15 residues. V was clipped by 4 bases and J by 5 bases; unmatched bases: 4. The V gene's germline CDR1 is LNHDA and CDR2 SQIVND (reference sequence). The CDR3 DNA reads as TGTGCCAGTAGTAGGACAGGGGGCCAGGAAAACATTCAGTACTTC. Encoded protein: CASSRTGGQENIQYF. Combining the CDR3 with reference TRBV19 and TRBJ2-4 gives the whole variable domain DGGITQSPKYLFRKEGQNVTLSCEQNLNHDAMYWYRQDPGQGLRLIYYSQIVNDFQKGDIAEGYSVSREKKESFPLTVTSAQKNPTAFYLCASSRTGGQENIQYFGAGTRLSVL.

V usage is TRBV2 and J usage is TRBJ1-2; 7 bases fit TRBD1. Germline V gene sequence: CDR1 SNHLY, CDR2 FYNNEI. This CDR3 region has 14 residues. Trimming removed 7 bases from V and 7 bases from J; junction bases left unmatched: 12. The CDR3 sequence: CASIYRQGDGGYTF. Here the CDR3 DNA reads TGTGCCAGCATATATCGGCAGGGGGACGGTGGCTACACCTTC.

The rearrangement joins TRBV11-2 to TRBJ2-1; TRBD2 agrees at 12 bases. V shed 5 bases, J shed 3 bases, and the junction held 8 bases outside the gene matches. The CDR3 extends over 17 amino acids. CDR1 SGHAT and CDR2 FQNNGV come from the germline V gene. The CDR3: CASSRRGGLAGYNEQFF. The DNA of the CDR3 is TGTGCCAGCAGCCGGCGGGGGGGACTAGCGGGCTACAATGAGCAGTTCTTC.

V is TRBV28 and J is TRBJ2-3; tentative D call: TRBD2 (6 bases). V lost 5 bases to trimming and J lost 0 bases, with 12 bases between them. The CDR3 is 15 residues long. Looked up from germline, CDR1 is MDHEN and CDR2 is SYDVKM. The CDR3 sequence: CASSDLASSTDTQYF. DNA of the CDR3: TGTGCCAGCAGTGATCTAGCGTCTAGCACAGATACGCAGTATTTT. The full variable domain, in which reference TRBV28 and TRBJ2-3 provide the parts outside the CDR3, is DVKVTQSSRYLVKRTGEKVFLECVQDMDHENMFWYRQDPGLGLRLIYFSYDVKMKEKGDIPEGYSVSREKKERFSLILESASTNQTSMYLCASSDLASSTDTQYFGPGTRLTVL.

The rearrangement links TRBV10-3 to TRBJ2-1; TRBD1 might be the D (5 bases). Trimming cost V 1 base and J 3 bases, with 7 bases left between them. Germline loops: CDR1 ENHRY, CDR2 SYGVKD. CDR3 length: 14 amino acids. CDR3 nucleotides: TGTGCCATCAGTGAGTTTCAGGGCTACAATGAGCAGTTCTTC. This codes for CAISEFQGYNEQFF.

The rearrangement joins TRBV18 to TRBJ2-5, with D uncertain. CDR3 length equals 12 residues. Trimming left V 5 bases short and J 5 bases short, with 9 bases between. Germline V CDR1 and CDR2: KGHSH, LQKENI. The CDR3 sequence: CASSSLSETQYF. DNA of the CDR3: TGTGCCAGCTCATCTCTTAGTGAGACCCAGTACTTC.

Here the CDR3 reads CASTRQGDVRKLFF. The CDR3 DNA reads as TGTGCCAGTACCAGACAGGGAGATGTTCGGAAACTGTTTTTT. J is TRBJ1-4 and V is TRBV19; TRBD1 aligns across 7 bases. CDR1 is LNHDA and CDR2 is SQIVND in the germline V gene (reference sequence). The CDR3 spans 14 residues. The J segment lost 11 bases and the V segment lost 7 bases, leaving 13 bases of the junction unmatched.

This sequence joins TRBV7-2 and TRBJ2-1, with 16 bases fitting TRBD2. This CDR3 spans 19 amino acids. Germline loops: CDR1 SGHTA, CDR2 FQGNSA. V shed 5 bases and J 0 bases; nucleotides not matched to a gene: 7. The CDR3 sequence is CASSPSGTSGRDSYNEQFF. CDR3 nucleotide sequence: TGTGCCAGCAGCCCATCCGGGACTAGCGGGAGGGACTCCTACAATGAGCAGTTCTTC.

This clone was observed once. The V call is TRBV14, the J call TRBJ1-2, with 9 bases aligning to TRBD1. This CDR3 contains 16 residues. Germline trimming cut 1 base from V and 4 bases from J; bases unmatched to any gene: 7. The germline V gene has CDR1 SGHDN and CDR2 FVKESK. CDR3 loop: CASSQVTGGSVYGYTF. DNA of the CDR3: TGTGCCAGCAGCCAAGTTACAGGGGGCTCTGTCTATGGCTACACCTTC.

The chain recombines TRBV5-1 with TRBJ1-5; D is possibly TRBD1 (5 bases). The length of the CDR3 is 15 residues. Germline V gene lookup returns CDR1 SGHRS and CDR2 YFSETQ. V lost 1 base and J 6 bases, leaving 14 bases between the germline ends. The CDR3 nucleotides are TGCGCCAGCAGCTTGCAGGGAGGGGAGCGTCAGCCCCAGCATTTT. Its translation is CASSLQGGERQPQHF.

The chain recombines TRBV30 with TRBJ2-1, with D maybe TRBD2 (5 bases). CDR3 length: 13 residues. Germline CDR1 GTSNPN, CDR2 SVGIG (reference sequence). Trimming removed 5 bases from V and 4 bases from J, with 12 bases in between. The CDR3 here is CAWSSGVYNEQFF. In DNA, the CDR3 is TGTGCCTGGTCTTCCGGGGTGTACAATGAGCAGTTCTTC.

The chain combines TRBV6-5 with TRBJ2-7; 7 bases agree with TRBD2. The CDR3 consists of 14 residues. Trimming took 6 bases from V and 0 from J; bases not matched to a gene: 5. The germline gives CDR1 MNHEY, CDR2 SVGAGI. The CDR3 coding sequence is TGTGCCAGCAGAGTGGGGGGGAGCTCCTACGAGCAGTACTTC. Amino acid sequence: CASRVGGSSYEQYF.

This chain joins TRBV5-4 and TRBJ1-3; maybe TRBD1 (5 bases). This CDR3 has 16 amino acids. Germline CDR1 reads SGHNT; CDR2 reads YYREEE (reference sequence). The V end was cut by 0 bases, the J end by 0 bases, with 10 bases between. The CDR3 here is CASSLAGRNSGNTIYF. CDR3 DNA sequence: TGTGCCAGCAGCTTGGCGGGGCGGAACTCTGGAAACACCATATATTTT.

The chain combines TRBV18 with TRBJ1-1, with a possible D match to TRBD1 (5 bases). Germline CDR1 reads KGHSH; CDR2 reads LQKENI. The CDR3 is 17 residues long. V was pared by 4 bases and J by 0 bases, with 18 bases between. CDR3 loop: CASSRLGARSLNTEAFF. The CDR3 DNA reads TGTGCCAGCTCACGACTAGGGGCGAGGAGCTTGAACACTGAAGCTTTCTTT.

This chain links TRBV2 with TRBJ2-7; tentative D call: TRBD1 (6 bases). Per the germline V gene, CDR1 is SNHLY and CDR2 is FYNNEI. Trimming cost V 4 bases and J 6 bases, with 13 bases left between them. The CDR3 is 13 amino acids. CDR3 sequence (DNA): TGTGCCAGCAGTGGGGACACGGCGACCGAGCAGTACTTC. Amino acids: CASSGDTATEQYF.

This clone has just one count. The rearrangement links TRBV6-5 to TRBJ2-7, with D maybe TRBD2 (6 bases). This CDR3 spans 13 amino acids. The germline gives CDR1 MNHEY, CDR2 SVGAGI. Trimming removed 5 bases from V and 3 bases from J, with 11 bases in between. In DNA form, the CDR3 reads TGTGCCAGCAGTATCGGGACTTACTACGAGCAGTACTTC. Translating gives CASSIGTYYEQYF.

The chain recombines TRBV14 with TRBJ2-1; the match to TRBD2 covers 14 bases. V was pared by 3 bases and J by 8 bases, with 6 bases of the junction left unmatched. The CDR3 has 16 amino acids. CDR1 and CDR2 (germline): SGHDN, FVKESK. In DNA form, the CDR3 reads TGTGCCAGCAGCCATCGGACTAGCGGGAGGAGGGATGAGCAGTTCTTC. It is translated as CASSHRTSGRRDEQFF.

The CDR3 here is CASSAWTSGTSGANVLTF. CDR3 DNA: TGTGCCAGCAGTGCGTGGACTAGCGGGACCTCTGGGGCCAACGTCCTGACTTTC. J is TRBJ2-6 and V is TRBV6-1, with 12 bases aligning to TRBD2. CDR1 MNHNS and CDR2 SASEGT come from the germline V gene. Trimming removed 4 bases from V and 0 bases from J; junction bases left unmatched: 4. This CDR3 has 18 residues.

The CDR3 DNA is TGTGCCAGCAGTTTGAGGTACACTGAAGCTTTCTTT. Its translation is CASSLRYTEAFF. The chain employs TRBV28 and TRBJ1-1; no clear D. V lost 3 bases, J lost 3 bases, and 5 bases lay in between. CDR1 is MDHEN and CDR2 is SYDVKM in the germline V gene. This CDR3 has 12 residues.

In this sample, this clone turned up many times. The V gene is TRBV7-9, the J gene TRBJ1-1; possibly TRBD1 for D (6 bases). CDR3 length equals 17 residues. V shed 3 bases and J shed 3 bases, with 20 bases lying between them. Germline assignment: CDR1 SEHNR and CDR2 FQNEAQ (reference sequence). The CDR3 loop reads CASSFQDRAFRYTEAFF. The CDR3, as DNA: TGTGCCAGCAGCTTCCAGGACAGAGCCTTTCGGTACACTGAAGCTTTCTTT.

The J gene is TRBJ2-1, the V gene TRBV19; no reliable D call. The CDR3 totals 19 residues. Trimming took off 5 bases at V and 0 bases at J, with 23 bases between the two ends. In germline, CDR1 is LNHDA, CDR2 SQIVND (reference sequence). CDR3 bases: TGTGCCAGTAGTCTGGACGGTGTAGAAGGTGGAAACTCCTACAATGAGCAGTTCTTC. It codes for CASSLDGVEGGNSYNEQFF.

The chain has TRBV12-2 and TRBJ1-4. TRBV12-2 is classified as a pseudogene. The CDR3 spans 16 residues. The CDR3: CASRLAQGAQREKLFF. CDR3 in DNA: TGTGCAAGTCGCTTAGCGCAAGGCGCCCAGAGGGAAAAACTGTTTTTT.

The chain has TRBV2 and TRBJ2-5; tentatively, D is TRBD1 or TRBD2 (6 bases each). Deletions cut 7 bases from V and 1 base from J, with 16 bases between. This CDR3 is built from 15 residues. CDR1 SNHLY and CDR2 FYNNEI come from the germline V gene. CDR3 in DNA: TGTGCCAGCACCTTTAGCGGACAGATCCAAGAGACCCAGTACTTC. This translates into CASTFSGQIQETQYF.

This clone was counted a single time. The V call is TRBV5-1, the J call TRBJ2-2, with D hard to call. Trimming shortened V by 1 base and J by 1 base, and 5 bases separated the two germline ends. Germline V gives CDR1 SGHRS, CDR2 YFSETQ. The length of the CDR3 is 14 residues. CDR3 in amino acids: CASSLRQNTGELFF. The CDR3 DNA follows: TGCGCCAGCAGCTTGCGACAGAACACCGGGGAGCTGTTTTTT. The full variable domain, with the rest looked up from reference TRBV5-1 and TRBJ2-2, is KAGVTQTPRYLIKTRGQQVTLSCSPISGHRSVSWYQQTPGQGLQFLFEYFSETQRNKGNFPGRFSGRQFSNSRSEMNVSTLELGDSALYLCASSLRQNTGELFFGEGSRLTVL.

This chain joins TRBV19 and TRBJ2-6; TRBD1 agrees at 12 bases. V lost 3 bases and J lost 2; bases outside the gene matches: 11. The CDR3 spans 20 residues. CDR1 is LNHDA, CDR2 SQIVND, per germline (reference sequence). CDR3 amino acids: CASSIDTVGTGGPGANVLTF. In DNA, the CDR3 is TGTGCCAGTAGTATTGATACCGTCGGGACAGGGGGCCCTGGGGCCAACGTCCTGACTTTC.